This TCR beta chain emerged from a study of blood T cell repertoires in COVID-19. About the study: Samples of COVID-19 (acute and convalescent) were obtained from the United States, Italy and Spain.

This clone appeared a single time. Two negative PCRs, clearance, or symptom resolution were required of recovered Cohort 3 donors. Measured with immunoSEQ multiplex PCR; TCRdb has only the in-frame clones, and not every one. The repertoire includes about 270,000 clones, around nine tenths of them detected once, and approximately 2.6% sits in the top ten. This CDR3 has 16 residues. The germline V and J ends were trimmed by 7 bases and 3 bases, with 19 bases remaining between them. Germline CDR1 reads LNHDA; CDR2 reads SQIVND (reference sequence). Source material: PBMCs or T cells enriched from blood (not recorded which). This sequence originates from a woman under 30 who had recovered from COVID-19. The J gene is TRBJ1-3, the V gene TRBV19; D is perhaps TRBD1 (6 bases). The CDR3 DNA is TGTGCCAGTATCAAATTACAGGGAAGATTTGGAAACACCATATATTTT. Encoded protein: CASIKLQGRFGNTIYF. The whole variable domain, remainder taken from reference TRBV19 and TRBJ1-3, is DGGITQSPKYLFRKEGQNVTLSCEQNLNHDAMYWYRQDPGQGLRLIYYSQIVNDFQKGDIAEGYSVSREKKESFPLTVTSAQKNPTAFYLCASIKLQGRFGNTIYFGEGSWLTVV.